The 13 T cell receptor beta chains reported below all come from one sample, sequenced in a study of T cell responses to AZD1222 COVID-19 vaccine. The table came from immunoSEQ multiplex PCR; TCRdb's copy has only in-frame clones and leaves some out. This table holds tens of thousands of clones, around 86% found once. The sequencing here drew on peripheral blood, taken on day 0 of AZD1222 vaccination. Every receptor here comes from an adult in good health.

The J gene is TRBJ1-2, the V gene TRBV7-9; D is undetermined. The CDR3 loop spans 13 amino acids. Trimming removed 1 base at V and 4 bases at J, with 7 bases between. In germline, CDR1 is SEHNR, CDR2 FQNEAQ (reference sequence). Here the CDR3 reads CASSLVRAYGYTF. CDR3 DNA sequence: TGTGCCAGCAGCTTAGTACGTGCCTATGGCTACACCTTC.

The chain has TRBV6-2 or TRBV6-3 and TRBJ2-1, with D hard to call. Trimming removed 6 bases from V and 7 bases from J, with 10 bases in between. The CDR3 length is 12 residues. Germline assignment: CDR1 MNHEY and CDR2 SVGEGT. CDR3 bases: TGTGCCAGCAGCCTCCGCCTAAATGAGCAGTTCTTC. This gives the protein CASSLRLNEQFF.

The rearrangement joins TRBV3-1 (or the pseudogene TRBV3-2) to TRBJ2-3, with 7 bases fitting TRBD1. From germline, CDR1 is LGHDT and CDR2 YNNKEL (reference sequence). This CDR3 has 15 residues. J lost 2 bases, V lost 4 bases, and 6 bases had no gene match. The CDR3 DNA reads as TGTGCCAGCAGCCTTAGACAGGGCCACACAGATACGCAGTATTTT. Translated, it gives CASSLRQGHTDTQYF.

The V call is TRBV10-1, the J call TRBJ2-3; weak D call: TRBD1 (6 bases). Germline values: CDR1 WNHNN, CDR2 SYGVQD (reference sequence). V was trimmed by 5 bases and J by 6 bases, leaving 18 bases between them. The CDR3 extends over 15 amino acids. CDR3 amino acids: CASSLTQGSQDTQYF. CDR3 DNA: TGCGCCAGCAGTCTTACACAGGGCTCGCAGGATACGCAGTATTTT.

A word on this clone: The sample contains more than one DNA sequence encoding this CDR3. This chain uses TRBV7-9 with TRBJ1-5; maybe TRBD1 (5 bases). The CDR3 length is 14 residues. CDR1 and CDR2 (germline): SEHNR, FQNEAQ (reference sequence). Trimming took 4 bases from V and 4 from J, leaving 11 bases between them. CDR3 amino acids: CASSYGGGNQPQHF. CDR3 nucleotides: TGTGCCAGCAGCTACGGGGGTGGTAATCAGCCCCAGCATTTT.

The chain carries TRBV4-1 and TRBJ1-1; D not resolved. Germline V gene sequence: CDR1 MGHRA, CDR2 YSYEKL. The CDR3 has 13 amino acids. V shed 3 bases and J shed 8 bases, with 13 bases lying between them. The CDR3 loop is CASSQDTGNEAFF. As DNA, the CDR3 is TGCGCCAGCAGCCAGGATACCGGGAACGAAGCTTTCTTT.

The rearrangement links TRBV24-1 to TRBJ1-5; no reliable D call. Germline assignment: CDR1 KGHDR and CDR2 SFDVKD. The CDR3 is 12 residues long. V was pared by 4 bases and J by 5 bases, with 5 bases between. CDR3: CATSEADQPQHF. CDR3 DNA: TGTGCCACCAGTGAAGCCGATCAGCCCCAGCATTTT.

The chain links TRBV5-1 to TRBJ1-2; D remains unclear. Germline CDR1 SGHRS, CDR2 YFSETQ. The CDR3 covers 14 residues. V was shortened by 4 bases and J by 4 bases, with 14 bases between the two germline ends. The CDR3 nucleotides are TGCGCCAGCAGCGTAGGACGTAGACCCTATGGCTACACCTTC. It translates to CASSVGRRPYGYTF.

The chain employs TRBV6-2 or TRBV6-3 and TRBJ1-5; D perhaps matches TRBD1 (5 bases). The CDR3 sequence is 13 residues long. Germline values: CDR1 MNHEY, CDR2 SVGEGT. V was trimmed by 7 bases and J by 5 bases, leaving 12 bases between them. The CDR3 DNA follows: TGTGCCAGCACCCCTCGGGGGGATCAGCCCCAGCATTTT. Its translation is CASTPRGDQPQHF.

This clone was found a few times. V is TRBV3-1 (or the pseudogene TRBV3-2) and J is TRBJ1-2, with 7 bases lining up with TRBD1. Looked up from germline, CDR1 is LGHDT and CDR2 is YNNKEL (reference sequence). With V trimmed by 4 bases and J by 6 bases, 2 bases remained unmatched. The CDR3 runs to 12 residues. CDR3 bases: TGTGCCAGCAGCCCCGGACAGGATGGCTACACCTTC. Translation gives CASSPGQDGYTF.

The gene calls are TRBV18 and TRBJ2-1; D is uncertain. V lost 2 bases and J lost 4, with 0 bases in between. Germline assignment: CDR1 KGHSH and CDR2 LQKENI. The CDR3 totals 11 residues. The CDR3 nucleotides are TGTGCCAGCTCACCATACAATGAGCAGTTCTTC. This codes for CASSPYNEQFF.

This chain uses TRBV12-5 with TRBJ2-1, with 8 positions matching TRBD2. CDR3 length: 15 amino acids. Germline CDR1 LGHNT, CDR2 FRNRAP. The junction had 11 bases not matched to a gene; V was cut back by 4 bases and J by 9 bases. This CDR3 reads CASGSGERGFIEQFF. Here the CDR3 DNA reads TGTGCTAGTGGTTCTGGCGAGCGGGGGTTTATTGAGCAGTTCTTC.

This chain connects TRBV5-1 to TRBJ2-7; 9 bases align to TRBD1. The CDR3 has 16 amino acids. Unmatched junction bases numbered 16, after V lost 4 bases and J lost 8 bases. Germline V gives CDR1 SGHRS, CDR2 YFSETQ. The CDR3 reads CASSQRSRTGVLQQYF. The CDR3 bases are TGCGCCAGCAGCCAACGCTCCCGGACAGGGGTCCTCCAGCAGTACTTC.